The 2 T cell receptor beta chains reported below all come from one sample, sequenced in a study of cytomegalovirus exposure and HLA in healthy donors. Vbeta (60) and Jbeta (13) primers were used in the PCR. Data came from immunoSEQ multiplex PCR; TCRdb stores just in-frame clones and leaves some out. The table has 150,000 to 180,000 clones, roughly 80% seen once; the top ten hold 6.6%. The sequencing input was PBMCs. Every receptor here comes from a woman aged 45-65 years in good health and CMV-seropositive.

The CDR3 sequence is CASSASGGAYEQYF. CDR3 coding DNA: TGTGCCAGCAGCGCTAGCGGGGGTGCCTACGAGCAGTACTTC. J is TRBJ2-7 and V is TRBV5-4; the match to TRBD2 covers 10 bases. V shed 4 bases and J 2 bases; nucleotides not matched to a gene: 3. CDR1 and CDR2 from the germline V gene are SGHNT and YYREEE (reference sequence). The CDR3 contains 14 residues.

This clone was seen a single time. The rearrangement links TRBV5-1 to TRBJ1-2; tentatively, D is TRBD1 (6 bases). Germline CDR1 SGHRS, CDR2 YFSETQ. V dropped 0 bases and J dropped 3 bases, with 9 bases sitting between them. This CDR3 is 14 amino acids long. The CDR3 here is CASSLAAGDYGYTF. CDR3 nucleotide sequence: TGCGCCAGCAGCTTGGCTGCAGGGGACTATGGCTACACCTTC.